This TCR beta chain was identified in a study of shared clonotypes between healthy human individuals. The donors, all of them Caucasian adults, lived in Nashville, Tennessee. The germline CDR1 and CDR2 sequences are SGHNT and YENEEA. The V and J ends lost 3 bases and 2 bases, in that order; junction bases with no gene match: 7. This CDR3 region has 16 residues. Investigators spread the genomic DNA of each subset evenly over several immunoSEQ plates. Under the authors' procedure: ImmunoSEQ only sent back junction sequences with no quality scores, so filtering was done differently. Sequencing was performed with immunoSEQ multiplex PCR; in TCRdb, only in-frame clones are kept and a portion is missing. The V and J calls and clone size are taken from that table; D and trimming were inferred from the DNA. The data contain hundreds of thousands of clones, roughly 70% of them singletons. Study outcomes and limitations: It was observed that roughly 5.5% of naive CD4 clonotypes were shared across several donors.

On this clone: Its antigen is unidentified.

The chain joins TRBV11-3 to TRBJ2-1, with 7 positions matching TRBD1. This receptor was taken from a man aged 25 to 45 in good health. Sequencing was carried out using memory CD4+ T cells sorted from blood. Regarding subset: CD45RA-negative fraction. CDR3 region: CASSFGMGQTYNEQFF. CDR3 sequence (DNA): TGTGCCAGCAGCTTTGGGATGGGACAGACCTACAATGAGCAGTTCTTC.